This T cell receptor (beta chain) was documented in a study of T cells in Graves' hyperthyroidism and ophthalmopathy. Clinical symptoms, serum thyroxine, TRAb, thyroid ultrasound and orbital computed tomography established diagnosis. Study-wide findings and caveats: Most thyroid clonotypes expanded above 0.001 were also detected in blood.

Concerning this clonotype: Its antigen remains unknown.

Amplified TCR beta CDR3 regions derived from RNA transcripts. The study used the HTBI primer set for a first-round RT-PCR of the TCR CDR3. Each CDR3 protein gets one entry after TCRdb re-called the multiplex PCR reads with MiXCR. The table lists hundreds of thousands of distinct CDR3 sequences, under 25% of them singletons. The V end lost 6 bases, the J end lost 0 bases, and 18 bases lay between the germline ends. Per the germline V gene, CDR1 is MDHEN and CDR2 is SYDVKM. The CDR3 covers 17 residues. The clonotype was recovered from a man younger than 40 with Graves' ophthalmopathy. Sequencing was performed on blood. V and J are TRBV28 and TRBJ1-3; D call uncertain. CDR3 loop: CASRSTPSLYSGNTIYF. The DNA for the CDR3 is TGTGCCAGCAGGTCAACACCTTCTCTTTACTCTGGAAACACCATATATTTT.